Listed here are 22 T cell receptor beta chains from one sample, sequenced in a study of blood T cell repertoires in COVID-19. The protocol was immunoSEQ multiplex PCR, while the TCRdb copy is restricted to in-frame clones and leaves out a portion. The sample shows fewer than 45,000 clones, 80% of them seen only once. Source material: peripheral blood. Source of these receptors: a man in his sixties or seventies with acute or convalescent COVID-19.

This chain links TRBV11-2 with TRBJ1-1, with 7 bases lining up with TRBD1. The CDR3 is made up of 14 amino acids. The V gene's germline CDR1 is SGHAT and CDR2 FQNNGV. Germline trimming cut 3 bases from V and 3 bases from J; bases unmatched to any gene: 4. CDR3 bases: TGTGCCAGCAGCTTGGGCAGGGGGTACACTGAAGCTTTCTTT. This codes for CASSLGRGYTEAFF. Filled out from reference TRBV11-2 and TRBJ1-1, the complete variable domain reads EAGVAQSPRYKIIEKRQSVAFWCNPISGHATLYWYQQILGQGPKLLIQFQNNGVVDDSQLPKDRFSAERLKGVDSTLKIQPAKLEDSAVYLCASSLGRGYTEAFFGQGTRLTVV.

The chain has TRBV5-1 and TRBJ2-2, with D maybe TRBD2 (5 bases). Deletions cut 2 bases from V and 6 bases from J, with 11 bases between. The CDR3 is made up of 14 amino acids. CDR1 SGHRS and CDR2 YFSETQ come from the germline V gene. The CDR3 loop is CASSFLASPGELFF. The CDR3, as DNA: TGCGCCAGCAGCTTCTTGGCTAGCCCCGGGGAGCTGTTTTTT.

The CDR3 reads CASSLAREQYF. The DNA for the CDR3 is TGTGCCAGCAGCTTGGCCCGGGAGCAGTACTTC. The V gene is TRBV5-5, the J gene TRBJ2-7; no definite D call. Deletions cut 0 bases from V and 7 bases from J, with 5 bases between. There are 11 residues in the CDR3. Germline CDR1 and CDR2: SGHKS and YYEKEE (reference sequence).

The V call is TRBV5-1, the J call TRBJ1-4; unclear D gene. V was pared by 4 bases and J by 8 bases, with 18 bases between. Germline lookup yields CDR1 SGHRS and CDR2 YFSETQ. CDR3 length: 15 residues. The CDR3, as DNA: TGCGCCAGCAGCCCGTATCCTGGCGAGGAGGAAAAACTGTTTTTT. Translating it yields CASSPYPGEEEKLFF. Full variable domain (rest looked up from reference TRBV5-1 and TRBJ1-4): KAGVTQTPRYLIKTRGQQVTLSCSPISGHRSVSWYQQTPGQGLQFLFEYFSETQRNKGNFPGRFSGRQFSNSRSEMNVSTLELGDSALYLCASSPYPGEEEKLFFGSGTQLSVL.

The genes are TRBV19 and TRBJ1-5, with D maybe TRBD1 (6 bases). The V end lost 3 bases, the J end lost 8 bases, and 20 bases lay between the germline ends. Germline loops: CDR1 LNHDA, CDR2 SQIVND (reference sequence). The CDR3 totals 16 residues. CDR3 amino acids: CASSISSLGGLEPQHF. In nucleotides, the CDR3 is TGTGCCAGTAGTATCAGCTCTCTCGGGGGGCTAGAGCCCCAGCATTTT. Based on the CDR3 plus reference TRBV19 and TRBJ1-5, the full variable domain is DGGITQSPKYLFRKEGQNVTLSCEQNLNHDAMYWYRQDPGQGLRLIYYSQIVNDFQKGDIAEGYSVSREKKESFPLTVTSAQKNPTAFYLCASSISSLGGLEPQHFGDGTRLSIL.

The J gene is TRBJ1-6, the V gene TRBV7-2, with 7 bases identical to TRBD1. The germline CDR1 and CDR2 sequences are SGHTA and FQGNSA. V was pared by 1 base and J by 9 bases, with 3 bases of the junction left unmatched. This CDR3 contains 14 residues. CDR3 protein: CASSLGTGVSPLHF. The CDR3 nucleotides are TGTGCCAGCAGCTTAGGTACAGGGGTTTCACCCCTCCACTTT.

This chain joins TRBV11-2 and TRBJ2-7; the match to TRBD1 covers 7 bases. The CDR3 is made up of 14 amino acids. V was pared by 5 bases and J by 0 bases, with 4 bases of the junction left unmatched. Germline values: CDR1 SGHAT, CDR2 FQNNGV. As DNA, the CDR3 is TGTGCCAGCAGCCCAGGGACAGTCTCCTACGAGCAGTACTTC. Its translation is CASSPGTVSYEQYF. The full variable domain, in which reference TRBV11-2 and TRBJ2-7 provide the parts outside the CDR3, is EAGVAQSPRYKIIEKRQSVAFWCNPISGHATLYWYQQILGQGPKLLIQFQNNGVVDDSQLPKDRFSAERLKGVDSTLKIQPAKLEDSAVYLCASSPGTVSYEQYFGPGTRLTVT.

This clone was counted a few times. The V and J genes are TRBV3-1 (or the pseudogene TRBV3-2) and TRBJ2-7, with TRBD2 matching over 7 bases. Germline values: CDR1 LGHDT, CDR2 YNNKEL (reference sequence). CDR3 size: 13 residues. Trimming cost V 0 bases and J 8 bases; bases outside gene matches: 4. CDR3 sequence (DNA): TGTGCCAGCAGCCAAGACATAAGCGGGAAGCAGTACTTC. Translation: CASSQDISGKQYF.

This chain connects TRBV19 to TRBJ1-2, with 7 bases that match TRBD1. Germline CDR1 LNHDA, CDR2 SQIVND (reference sequence). This CDR3 contains 14 residues. V lost 6 bases, J lost 7 bases, and 11 bases stayed unmatched. CDR3 nucleotides: TGTGCCAGTAGGCGGGACAGCTTCACCTCTGGCTACACCTTC. Its translation: CASRRDSFTSGYTF.

The V call is TRBV5-6, the J call TRBJ2-2; TRBD2 is a possible D gene (7 bases). The germline CDR1 and CDR2 sequences are SGHDT and YYEEEE. CDR3 length: 14 residues. V gave up 0 bases and J gave up 6 bases, with 9 bases separating them. The CDR3 reads CASSLAGGAGELFF. CDR3 bases: TGTGCCAGCAGCTTGGCGGGGGGCGCCGGGGAGCTGTTTTTT.

The chain has TRBV3-1 (or the pseudogene TRBV3-2) and TRBJ2-2, with D perhaps matching TRBD1 (7 bases). Deletions cut 7 bases from V and 1 base from J, with 10 bases between. Germline CDR1 reads LGHDT; CDR2 reads YNNKEL (reference sequence). The CDR3 totals 14 residues. The CDR3 nucleotides are TGTGCCAGCACCCAGGGGGGGAACACCGGGGAGCTGTTTTTT. Protein product: CASTQGGNTGELFF.

This clone occurred a few times. CDR3 nucleotides: TGCGCCAGCAGCCAAGAAAGGGGCCGGACCCGCAATCAGCCCCAGCATTTT. It is translated as CASSQERGRTRNQPQHF. The rearrangement links TRBV4-3 to TRBJ1-5, with a weak D call TRBD1 (5 bases). The germline V gene has CDR1 LGHNA and CDR2 YSLEER. Trimming left V 0 bases short and J 2 bases short, with 14 bases between. This CDR3 spans 17 amino acids.

The chain recombines TRBV5-5 with TRBJ1-1; D might be TRBD1 (6 bases). Germline V gives CDR1 SGHKS, CDR2 YYEKEE (reference sequence). The CDR3 has 14 amino acids. Trimming removed 2 bases at V and 4 bases at J, with 12 bases between. The CDR3 protein is CASSLAGASTEAFF. Written as DNA, the CDR3 is TGTGCCAGCAGCTTAGCAGGGGCGAGCACTGAAGCTTTCTTT.

A few counts support this clone. The CDR3 spells CASSLGGTYEQYF. CDR3 sequence (DNA): TGTGCCAGCAGTTTAGGAGGGACCTACGAGCAGTACTTC. The chain combines TRBV27 with TRBJ2-7; weak D call: TRBD2 (6 bases). The V end lost 2 bases, the J end lost 2 bases, and 7 bases lay between the germline ends. The germline CDR1 and CDR2 sequences are MNHEY and SMNVEV (reference sequence). This CDR3 is built from 13 residues.

V is TRBV6-2 or TRBV6-3 and J is TRBJ2-5; D uncertain. The V gene's germline CDR1 is MNHEY and CDR2 SVGEGT. The CDR3 loop spans 14 amino acids. Trimming pared 4 bases from V and 4 bases from J, leaving 13 bases between. The CDR3 bases are TGTGCCAGCAGTTCCCCAGGTATCGGAGAGACCCAGTACTTC. Its translation is CASSSPGIGETQYF.

The chain employs TRBV7-3 and TRBJ1-6; 7 bases are a match to TRBD1. The V gene end was trimmed by 4 bases and the J gene end by 8 bases; junction bases not matched to a gene: 5. Germline lookup yields CDR1 SGHTA and CDR2 FQGTGA. CDR3 length: 14 residues. Here the CDR3 reads CASSSGTAHSPLHF. In DNA form, the CDR3 reads TGTGCCAGCAGCTCCGGGACAGCACATTCACCCCTCCACTTT.

The rearrangement links TRBV5-1 to TRBJ1-1; D is unclear. Germline V gives CDR1 SGHRS, CDR2 YFSETQ. V was trimmed by 1 base and J by 2 bases, leaving 9 bases between them. The CDR3 totals 14 residues. DNA for the CDR3: TGCGCCAGCAGCTTGCCCCCCAGTAACACTGAAGCTTTCTTT. Its translation: CASSLPPSNTEAFF.

V is TRBV5-1 and J is TRBJ2-3, with a tentative D call TRBD2 (5 bases). With 10 bases removed from V and 0 bases from J, the gap between germline ends came to 15 bases. This CDR3 is 14 amino acids long. The germline CDR1 and CDR2 sequences are SGHRS and YFSETQ. In DNA form, the CDR3 reads TGCGCCTCACTCGGCGGACTTAGCACAGATACGCAGTATTTT. Its translation is CASLGGLSTDTQYF.

The chain carries TRBV3-1 (or the pseudogene TRBV3-2) and TRBJ1-2; D is undetermined. CDR1 LGHDT and CDR2 YNNKEL come from the germline V gene (reference sequence). The V end was cut by 1 base, the J end by 2 bases, with 14 bases between. This CDR3 region has 16 residues. The chain's CDR3 is CASSQVLVQQNYGYTF. The CDR3 DNA reads TGTGCCAGCAGCCAAGTATTAGTACAGCAAAACTATGGCTACACCTTC.

This rearrangement joins TRBV11-3 to TRBJ1-5; 7 bases line up with TRBD1. In germline, CDR1 is SGHNT, CDR2 YENEEA. CDR3 length equals 18 residues. With V trimmed by 1 base and J by 3 bases, 12 bases remained unmatched. CDR3 region: CASSLVEEGARANQPQHF. CDR3 DNA sequence: TGTGCCAGCAGCTTAGTTGAGGAGGGGGCGAGGGCCAATCAGCCCCAGCATTTT.

The rearrangement links TRBV27 to TRBJ1-6; TRBD1 matches at 10 bases. This CDR3 has 19 residues. Germline CDR1 is MNHEY and CDR2 is SMNVEV (reference sequence). The V gene end was trimmed by 7 bases and the J gene end by 6 bases; junction bases not matched to a gene: 18. The CDR3 here is CASKVSFAGTGAANSPLHF. CDR3 coding DNA: TGTGCCAGCAAAGTCTCATTTGCCGGGACAGGGGCGGCTAATTCACCCCTCCACTTT.

This rearrangement joins TRBV4-2 to TRBJ1-6; the D is unclear. The CDR3 extends over 16 amino acids. Germline lookup yields CDR1 LGHNA and CDR2 YNFKEQ. V was shortened by 1 base and J by 7 bases, with 14 bases between the two germline ends. CDR3 in DNA: TGTGCCAGCAGCCAAGTTACCGTCGGACTGAATTCACCCCTCCACTTT. Translation: CASSQVTVGLNSPLHF.